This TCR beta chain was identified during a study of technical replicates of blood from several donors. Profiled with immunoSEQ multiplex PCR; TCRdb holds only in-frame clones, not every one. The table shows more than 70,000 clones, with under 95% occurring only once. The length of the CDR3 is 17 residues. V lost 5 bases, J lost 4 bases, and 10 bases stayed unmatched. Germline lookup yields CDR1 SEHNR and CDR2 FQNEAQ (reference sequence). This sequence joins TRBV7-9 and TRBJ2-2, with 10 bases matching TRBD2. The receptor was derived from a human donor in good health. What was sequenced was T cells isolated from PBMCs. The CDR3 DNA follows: TGTGCCAGCAGCCCACCCGGAGTAGCGGGGGGCACCGGGGAGCTGTTTTTT. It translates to CASSPPGVAGGTGELFF.